This TCR beta chain derives from a study of Graves' ophthalmopathy and Graves' hyperthyroidism. In germline, CDR1 is SGHDT, CDR2 YYEEEE. The CDR3 totals 15 residues. Trimming stripped 2 bases from V and 0 bases from J, with 12 bases between. Study-wide results and caveats: Using a 13-signature model, the authors split ophthalmopathy from stable hyperthyroidism, with 85% to 90% sensitivity and around 84% specificity. Blood also contained most of the expanded thyroid clonotypes above 0.001 frequency.

Worth noting for this clonotype: Its antigen remains unidentified.

Amplification targeted the TCR beta CDR3 regions, with RNA transcripts as the source material. Second-round multiplex PCR came after first-round RT-PCR with HTBI primers. TCRdb processed the multiplex PCR reads anew with MiXCR; each CDR3 protein has one entry. The sample contains 200,000 to 250,000 distinct CDR3 sequences, less than 30% of which appear only once. This chain connects TRBV5-6 to TRBJ2-7, with unresolved D. The sample consisted of peripheral blood. This clonotype originated in a man over 45 with Graves' ophthalmopathy. CDR3 loop: CASSFRAPSSYEQYF. The CDR3 DNA reads TGTGCCAGCAGCTTTCGAGCACCGAGCTCCTACGAGCAGTACTTC.